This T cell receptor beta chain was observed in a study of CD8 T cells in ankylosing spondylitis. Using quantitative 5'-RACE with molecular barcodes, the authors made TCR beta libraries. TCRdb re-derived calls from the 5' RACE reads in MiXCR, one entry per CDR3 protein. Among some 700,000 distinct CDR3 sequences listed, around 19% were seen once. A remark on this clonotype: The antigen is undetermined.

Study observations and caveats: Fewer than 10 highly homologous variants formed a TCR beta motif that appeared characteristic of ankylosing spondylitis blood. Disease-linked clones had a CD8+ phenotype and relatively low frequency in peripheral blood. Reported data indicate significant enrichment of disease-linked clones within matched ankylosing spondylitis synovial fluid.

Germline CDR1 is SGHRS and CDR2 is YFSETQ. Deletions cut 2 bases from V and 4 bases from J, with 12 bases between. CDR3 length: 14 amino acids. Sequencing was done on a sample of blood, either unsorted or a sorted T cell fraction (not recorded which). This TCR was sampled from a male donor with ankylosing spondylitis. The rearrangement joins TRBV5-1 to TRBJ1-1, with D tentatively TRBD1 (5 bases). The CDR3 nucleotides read TGCGCCAGCAGCTTAAAGGCGGGGCGCACTGAAGCTTTCTTT. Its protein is CASSLKAGRTEAFF.